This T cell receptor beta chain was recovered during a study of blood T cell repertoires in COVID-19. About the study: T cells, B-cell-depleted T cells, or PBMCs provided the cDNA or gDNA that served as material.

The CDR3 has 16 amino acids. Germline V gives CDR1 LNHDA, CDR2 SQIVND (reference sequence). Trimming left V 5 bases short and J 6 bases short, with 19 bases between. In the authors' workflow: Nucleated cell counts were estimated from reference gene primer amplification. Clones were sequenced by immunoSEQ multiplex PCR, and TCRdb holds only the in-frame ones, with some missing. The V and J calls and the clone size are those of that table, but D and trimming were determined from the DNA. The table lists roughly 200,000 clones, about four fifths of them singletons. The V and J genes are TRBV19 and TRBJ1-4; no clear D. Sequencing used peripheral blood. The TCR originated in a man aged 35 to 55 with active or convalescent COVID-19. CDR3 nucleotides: TGTGCCAGTAGTCGTACCTCCACGACGGGGTATGAAAAACTGTTTTTT. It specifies CASSRTSTTGYEKLFF.